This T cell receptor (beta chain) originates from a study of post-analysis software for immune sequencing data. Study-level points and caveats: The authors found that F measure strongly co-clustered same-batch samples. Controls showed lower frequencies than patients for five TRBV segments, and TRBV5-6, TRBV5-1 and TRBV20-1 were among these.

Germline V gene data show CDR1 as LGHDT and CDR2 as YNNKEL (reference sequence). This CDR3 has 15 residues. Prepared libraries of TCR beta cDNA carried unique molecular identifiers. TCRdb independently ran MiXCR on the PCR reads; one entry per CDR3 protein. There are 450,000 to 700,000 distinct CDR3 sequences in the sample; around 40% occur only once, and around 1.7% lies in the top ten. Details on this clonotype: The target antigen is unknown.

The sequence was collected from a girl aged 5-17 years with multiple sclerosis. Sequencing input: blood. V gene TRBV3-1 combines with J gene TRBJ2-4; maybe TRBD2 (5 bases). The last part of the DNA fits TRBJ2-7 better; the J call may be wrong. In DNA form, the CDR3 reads TGTGCCAGCAGCCCCGGACTGAACCCGATTTGCGAGCAGTACTTC. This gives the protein CASSPGLNPICEQYF.